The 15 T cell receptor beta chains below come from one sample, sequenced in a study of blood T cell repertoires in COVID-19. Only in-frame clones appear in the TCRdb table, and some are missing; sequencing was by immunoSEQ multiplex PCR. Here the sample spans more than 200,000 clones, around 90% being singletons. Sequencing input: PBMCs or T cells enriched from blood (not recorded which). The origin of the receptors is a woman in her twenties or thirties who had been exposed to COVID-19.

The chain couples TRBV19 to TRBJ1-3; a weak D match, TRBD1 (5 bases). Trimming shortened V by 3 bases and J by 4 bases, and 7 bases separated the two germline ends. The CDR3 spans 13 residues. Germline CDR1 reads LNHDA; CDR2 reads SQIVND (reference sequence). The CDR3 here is CASSMTDGNTIYF. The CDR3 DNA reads TGTGCCAGTAGTATGACAGACGGAAACACCATATATTTT. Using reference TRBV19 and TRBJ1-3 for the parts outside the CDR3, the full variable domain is DGGITQSPKYLFRKEGQNVTLSCEQNLNHDAMYWYRQDPGQGLRLIYYSQIVNDFQKGDIAEGYSVSREKKESFPLTVTSAQKNPTAFYLCASSMTDGNTIYFGEGSWLTVV.

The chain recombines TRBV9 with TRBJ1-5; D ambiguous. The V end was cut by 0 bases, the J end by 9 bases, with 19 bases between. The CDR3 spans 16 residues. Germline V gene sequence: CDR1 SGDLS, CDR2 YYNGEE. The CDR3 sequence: CASSVVGASVPWPQHF. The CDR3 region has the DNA TGTGCCAGCAGCGTAGTAGGAGCGTCAGTTCCGTGGCCCCAGCATTTT. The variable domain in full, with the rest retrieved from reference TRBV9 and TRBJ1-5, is DSGVTQTPKHLITATGQRVTLRCSPRSGDLSVYWYQQSLDQGLQFLIQYYNGEERAKGNILERFSAQQFPDLHSELNLSSLELGDSALYFCASSVVGASVPWPQHFGDGTRLSIL.

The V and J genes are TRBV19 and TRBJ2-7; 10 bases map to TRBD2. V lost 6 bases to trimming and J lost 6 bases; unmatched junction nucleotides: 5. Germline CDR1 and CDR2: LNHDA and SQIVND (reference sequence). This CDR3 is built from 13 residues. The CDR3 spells CASRAGGPGEQYF. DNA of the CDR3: TGTGCCAGTAGAGCGGGAGGGCCTGGCGAGCAGTACTTC. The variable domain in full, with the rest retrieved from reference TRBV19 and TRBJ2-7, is DGGITQSPKYLFRKEGQNVTLSCEQNLNHDAMYWYRQDPGQGLRLIYYSQIVNDFQKGDIAEGYSVSREKKESFPLTVTSAQKNPTAFYLCASRAGGPGEQYFGPGTRLTVT.

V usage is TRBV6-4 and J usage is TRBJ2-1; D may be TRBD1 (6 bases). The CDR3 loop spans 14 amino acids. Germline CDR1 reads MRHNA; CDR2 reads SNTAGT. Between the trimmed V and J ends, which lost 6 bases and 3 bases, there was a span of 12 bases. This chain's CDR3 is CASSPTGSYNEQFF. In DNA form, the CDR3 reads TGTGCCAGCAGCCCCACAGGGAGCTACAATGAGCAGTTCTTC.

The CDR3, as DNA: TGTGCCAGCAGCGTAGGGGCAGCGGGAGTAAAGGAGACCCAGTACTTC. Translating gives CASSVGAAGVKETQYF. The chain links TRBV9 to TRBJ2-5, with 8 bases fitting TRBD2. Unmatched junction bases numbered 9, after V lost 0 bases and J lost 5 bases. The V gene's germline CDR1 is SGDLS and CDR2 YYNGEE. The CDR3 spans 16 residues.

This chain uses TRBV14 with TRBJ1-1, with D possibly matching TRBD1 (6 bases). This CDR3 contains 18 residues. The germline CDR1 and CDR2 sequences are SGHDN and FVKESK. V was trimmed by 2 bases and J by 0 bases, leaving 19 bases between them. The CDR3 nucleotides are TGTGCCAGCAGCCAAAGACTCAGGGGAGCAAGGATGAACACTGAAGCTTTCTTT. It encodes CASSQRLRGARMNTEAFF.

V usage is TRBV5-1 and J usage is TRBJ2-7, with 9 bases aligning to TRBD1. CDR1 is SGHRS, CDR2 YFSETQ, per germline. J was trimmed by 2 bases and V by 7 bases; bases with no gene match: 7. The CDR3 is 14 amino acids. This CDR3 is CASAQQGATYEQYF. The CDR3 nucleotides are TGCGCCAGCGCCCAACAGGGGGCGACCTACGAGCAGTACTTC.

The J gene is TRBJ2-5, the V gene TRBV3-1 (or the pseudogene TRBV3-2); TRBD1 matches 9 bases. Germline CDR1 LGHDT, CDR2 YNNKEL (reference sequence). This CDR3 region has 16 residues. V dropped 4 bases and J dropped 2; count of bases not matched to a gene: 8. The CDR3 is CASSPRDRARQETQYF. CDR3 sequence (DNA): TGTGCCAGCAGCCCGCGGGACAGGGCCAGGCAAGAGACCCAGTACTTC.

DNA for the CDR3: TGTGCCAGTAGTATTACAGGGACCTATGGCTACACCTTC. It translates to CASSITGTYGYTF. J is TRBJ1-2 and V is TRBV19; D possibly corresponds to TRBD1 (6 bases). The CDR3 has 13 residues. Trimming took 3 bases from V and 4 from J, leaving 9 bases between them. Per germline, CDR1 LNHDA and CDR2 SQIVND (reference sequence).

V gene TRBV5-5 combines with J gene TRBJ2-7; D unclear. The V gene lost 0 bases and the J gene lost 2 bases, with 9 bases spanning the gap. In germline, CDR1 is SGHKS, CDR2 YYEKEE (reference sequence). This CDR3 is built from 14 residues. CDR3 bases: TGTGCCAGCAGCTTGGACGTCAGAACCTACGAGCAGTACTTC. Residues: CASSLDVRTYEQYF.

The CDR3 DNA is TGTGCCACCAGCAGAGGGGGGCTCTATGGCTACACCTTC. Translated, it gives CATSRGGLYGYTF. The chain employs TRBV15 and TRBJ1-2, with D possibly TRBD1 on 6 matching bases. This CDR3 has 13 residues. Per the germline V gene, CDR1 is LNHNV and CDR2 is YYDKDF (reference sequence). Trimming stripped 1 base from V and 4 bases from J, with 7 bases between.

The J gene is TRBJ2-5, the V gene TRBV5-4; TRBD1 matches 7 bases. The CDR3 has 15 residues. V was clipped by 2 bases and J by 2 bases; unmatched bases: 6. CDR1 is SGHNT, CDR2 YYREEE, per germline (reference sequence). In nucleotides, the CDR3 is TGTGCCAGCAGCTTTGGGGGCAGGGGGCAAGAGACCCAGTACTTC. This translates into CASSFGGRGQETQYF. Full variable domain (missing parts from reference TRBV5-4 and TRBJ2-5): ETGVTQSPTHLIKTRGQQVTLRCSSQSGHNTVSWYQQALGQGPQFIFQYYREEENGRGNFPPRFSGLQFPNYSSELNVNALELDDSALYLCASSFGGRGQETQYFGPGTRLLVL.

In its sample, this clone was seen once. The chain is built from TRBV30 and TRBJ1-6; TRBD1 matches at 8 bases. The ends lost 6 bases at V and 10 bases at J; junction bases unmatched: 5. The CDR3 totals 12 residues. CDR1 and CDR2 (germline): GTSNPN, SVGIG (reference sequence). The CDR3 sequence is CACLTGASPLHF. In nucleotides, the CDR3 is TGTGCCTGCCTGACAGGGGCCTCACCCCTCCACTTT.

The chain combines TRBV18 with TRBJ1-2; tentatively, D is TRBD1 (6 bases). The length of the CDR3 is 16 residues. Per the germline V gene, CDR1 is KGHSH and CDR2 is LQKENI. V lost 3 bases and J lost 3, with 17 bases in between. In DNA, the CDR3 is TGTGCCAGCTCACCGCTACACAGGGTGGAGGACTATGGCTACACCTTC. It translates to CASSPLHRVEDYGYTF.

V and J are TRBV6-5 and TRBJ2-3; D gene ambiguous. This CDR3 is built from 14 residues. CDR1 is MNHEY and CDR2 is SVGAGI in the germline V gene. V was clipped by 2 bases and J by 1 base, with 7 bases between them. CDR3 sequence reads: CASSYMQGTDTQYF. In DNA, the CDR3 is TGTGCCAGCAGTTACATGCAGGGCACAGATACGCAGTATTTT.